Presented here are 26 T cell receptor beta chains from one specimen sequenced in a study of blood T cell repertoires in COVID-19. Clones were read by immunoSEQ multiplex PCR, and TCRdb kept only the in-frame ones, dropping some. The profile covers 95,000 or so clones, with over 75% appearing a single time and more than 20% taken by the ten largest. Sequenced: peripheral blood. These receptors all stem from an elderly man with active or convalescent COVID-19.

CDR3 region: CASSPQGGYGYTF. CDR3 sequence (DNA): TGCGCCAGCAGCCCCCAGGGGGGATATGGCTACACCTTC. This chain connects TRBV5-1 to TRBJ1-2; TRBD1 aligns across 7 bases. Germline values: CDR1 SGHRS, CDR2 YFSETQ. V shed 4 bases and J 5 bases; nucleotides not matched to a gene: 5. This CDR3 region has 13 residues.

The chain combines TRBV19 with TRBJ2-3, with TRBD2 matching 7 bases. The CDR3 is 14 residues long. The junction had 3 bases not matched to a gene; V was cut back by 2 bases and J by 4 bases. In germline, CDR1 is LNHDA, CDR2 SQIVND (reference sequence). CDR3 in amino acids: CASSIKAGPDTQYF. The CDR3 coding sequence is TGTGCCAGTAGTATAAAAGCGGGGCCAGATACGCAGTATTTT.

The gene calls are TRBV4-2 and TRBJ1-4; maybe TRBD1 (5 bases). Germline values: CDR1 LGHNA, CDR2 YNFKEQ. Trimming took 5 bases from V and 8 from J, leaving 18 bases between them. The length of the CDR3 is 15 residues. The CDR3, as DNA: TGTGCCAGCAGCGGTGGAAAAGGGGCAGTGGAAAAACTGTTTTTT. Its translation: CASSGGKGAVEKLFF.

The CDR3, as DNA: TGTGCCAGCAGCTTGTGGACAGCCTTTAATCAGCCCCAGCATTTT. Translation gives CASSLWTAFNQPQHF. This chain connects TRBV5-5 to TRBJ1-5; D is perhaps TRBD1 (6 bases). Germline V CDR1 and CDR2: SGHKS, YYEKEE (reference sequence). CDR3 length: 15 amino acids. V was cut by 1 base and J by 4 bases, with 12 bases left in between.

This chain joins TRBV5-6 and TRBJ1-2; maybe TRBD1 (5 bases). The CDR3 spans 16 residues. Germline V gives CDR1 SGHDT, CDR2 YYEEEE. Trimming left V 0 bases short and J 4 bases short, with 16 bases between. The CDR3 sequence: CASSLDAGRAAYGYTF. DNA for the CDR3: TGTGCCAGCAGCTTGGATGCAGGGAGGGCGGCCTATGGCTACACCTTC.

The chain uses TRBV9 and TRBJ2-3; 9 nucleotides line up with TRBD1. V lost 4 bases to trimming and J lost 4 bases; unmatched junction nucleotides: 7. The CDR3 sequence is 15 residues long. CDR1 and CDR2 from the germline V gene are SGDLS and YYNGEE. The DNA for the CDR3 is TGTGCCAGCAGCATCCGGGACAGGGCTGCAGATACGCAGTATTTT. As protein: CASSIRDRAADTQYF.

This clone has just one count. Here the CDR3 reads CASSLSQPGGPSGEKLFF. CDR3 DNA: TGCGCCAGCAGCTTGAGCCAGCCCGGAGGGCCTTCGGGTGAAAAACTGTTTTTT. The chain employs TRBV5-1 and TRBJ1-4; D gene uncertain. V lost 1 base and J 7 bases, leaving 23 bases between the germline ends. The CDR3 has 18 amino acids. In germline, CDR1 is SGHRS, CDR2 YFSETQ.

Only one count was recorded for this clone. The genes are TRBV4-1 and TRBJ1-1; maybe TRBD1 (5 bases). Per the germline V gene, CDR1 is MGHRA and CDR2 is YSYEKL. The CDR3 is 14 residues long. The germline V and J ends were trimmed by 8 bases and 4 bases, with 17 bases remaining between them. CDR3: CASGGTVWGTEAFF. In DNA, the CDR3 is TGCGCCAGCGGCGGGACGGTATGGGGCACTGAAGCTTTCTTT.

This clone was counted between two and nine times. The chain carries TRBV5-4 and TRBJ1-1; possible D gene TRBD1, 6 bases. Germline values: CDR1 SGHNT, CDR2 YYREEE (reference sequence). Deletions cut 3 bases from V and 0 bases from J, with 15 bases between. There are 16 residues in the CDR3. As DNA, the CDR3 is TGTGCCAGCAGCTGGGGTCCAGGGGCCATGAACACTGAAGCTTTCTTT. Protein sequence: CASSWGPGAMNTEAFF.

V usage is TRBV19 and J usage is TRBJ2-7; 7 bases map to TRBD1. Unmatched junction bases numbered 2, after V lost 4 bases and J lost 2 bases. Germline V gives CDR1 LNHDA, CDR2 SQIVND (reference sequence). The CDR3 is 13 residues long. The CDR3 is CASSKGTAYEQYF. The CDR3 DNA sequence: TGTGCCAGTAGTAAAGGGACAGCCTACGAGCAGTACTTC.

The chain recombines TRBV5-1 with TRBJ1-5; D gene unclear. Trimming pared 4 bases from V and 3 bases from J, leaving 14 bases between. Germline V CDR1 and CDR2: SGHRS, YFSETQ. The CDR3 has 15 residues. The CDR3 sequence is CASSATGLDNQPQHF. The CDR3 nucleotides read TGCGCCAGCAGCGCCACGGGGTTGGACAATCAGCCCCAGCATTTT. The complete variable domain, with remaining parts taken from reference TRBV5-1 and TRBJ1-5, reads KAGVTQTPRYLIKTRGQQVTLSCSPISGHRSVSWYQQTPGQGLQFLFEYFSETQRNKGNFPGRFSGRQFSNSRSEMNVSTLELGDSALYLCASSATGLDNQPQHFGDGTRLSIL.

This rearrangement joins TRBV12-5 to TRBJ2-1; 9 bases fit TRBD2. Germline assignment: CDR1 LGHNT and CDR2 FRNRAP. This CDR3 region has 17 residues. J gave up 6 bases and V 2 bases, and 11 bases lay outside the gene matches. The CDR3 DNA is TGTGCTAGTGGTTTGCCTGTCTGGGCGGGGGGGCGCAATGAGCAGTTCTTC. This sequence encodes CASGLPVWAGGRNEQFF.

The gene calls are TRBV4-1 and TRBJ2-4; the match to TRBD1 covers 7 bases. The CDR3 extends over 16 amino acids. Germline lookup yields CDR1 MGHRA and CDR2 YSYEKL. The V gene end was trimmed by 0 bases and the J gene end by 2 bases; junction bases not matched to a gene: 4. This chain's CDR3 is CASSQDPGGTKNIQYF. The CDR3 DNA sequence: TGCGCCAGCAGCCAAGATCCAGGGGGAACCAAAAACATTCAGTACTTC.

The genes are TRBV11-2 and TRBJ2-7, with D perhaps TRBD1 (6 bases). Germline CDR1 and CDR2: SGHAT and FQNNGV. The CDR3 covers 11 residues. V dropped 1 base and J dropped 8 bases, with 6 bases sitting between them. Here the CDR3 DNA reads TGTGCCAGCAGCTTAGGGGGGCAGCAGTACTTC. Translation: CASSLGGQQYF.

The gene calls are TRBV7-8 and TRBJ2-7; unclear D gene. Trimming pared 5 bases from V and 2 bases from J, leaving 4 bases between. The germline V gene has CDR1 SGHVS and CDR2 FQNEAQ. There are 11 residues in the CDR3. CDR3 residues: CASSLTYEQYF. In DNA, the CDR3 is TGTGCCAGCAGCCTTACCTACGAGCAGTACTTC.

This rearrangement joins TRBV9 to TRBJ2-1, with D perhaps TRBD2 (5 bases). CDR3 length: 14 amino acids. Trimming pared 4 bases from V and 6 bases from J, leaving 14 bases between. The germline gives CDR1 SGDLS, CDR2 YYNGEE. CDR3 sequence reads: CASSQRTWVNEQFF. CDR3 DNA sequence: TGTGCCAGCAGCCAACGGACTTGGGTCAATGAGCAGTTCTTC.

The chain has TRBV10-3 and TRBJ1-2, with TRBD1 as a possible D gene (5 bases). V was pared by 6 bases and J by 4 bases, with 15 bases between. CDR1 and CDR2 from the germline V gene are ENHRY and SYGVKD. The CDR3 length is 14 residues. The CDR3 sequence: CAIRGVVTPYGYTF. The DNA of the CDR3 is TGTGCCATCAGAGGGGTGGTAACCCCCTATGGCTACACCTTC.

This chain joins TRBV10-3 and TRBJ2-6; D gene ambiguous. The germline V gene encodes CDR1 ENHRY and CDR2 SYGVKD. V was shortened by 4 bases and J by 0 bases, with 4 bases between the two germline ends. This CDR3 is built from 14 residues. The CDR3 loop reads CAISGSSGANVLTF. The CDR3 DNA reads as TGTGCCATCAGTGGGAGCTCTGGGGCCAACGTCCTGACTTTC.

The sample holds a few counts of this clone. The J gene is TRBJ1-2, the V gene TRBV19; 10 bases align to TRBD1. Germline-derived CDR1 and CDR2 are LNHDA and SQIVND (reference sequence). V shed 6 bases and J 2 bases; nucleotides not matched to a gene: 6. The CDR3 is 15 residues long. The CDR3 protein is CASRNPGQGNYGYTF. CDR3 sequence (DNA): TGTGCCAGTAGGAATCCGGGACAGGGGAACTATGGCTACACCTTC.

In regard to this clone: Relative to the germline gene, one junction end is altered; a read error may explain this. V gene TRBV7-7 combines with J gene TRBJ2-7, with a tentative D call TRBD2 (6 bases). CDR1 SSHAT and CDR2 FNYEAQ come from the germline V gene (reference sequence). The CDR3 length is 13 residues. The CDR3 coding sequence is TGTGCTAGCAGCTTGGCCGGGAGCTCCGAGCAGTACTTC. It specifies CASSLAGSSEQYF.

The chain combines TRBV7-9 with TRBJ1-4; 9 bases match TRBD1. The CDR3 is made up of 17 amino acids. CDR1 is SEHNR, CDR2 FQNEAQ, per germline (reference sequence). With 4 bases clipped from V and 3 bases from J, the junction kept 9 bases outside the gene matches. CDR3 loop: CASSYPGTGLANEKLFF. CDR3 DNA sequence: TGTGCCAGCAGCTATCCCGGGACAGGGTTAGCTAATGAAAAACTGTTTTTT.

This clone was recorded once. The V gene is TRBV3-1 (or the pseudogene TRBV3-2), the J gene TRBJ2-7; the match to TRBD1 covers 8 bases. J was trimmed by 0 bases and V by 2 bases; bases with no gene match: 3. Germline loops: CDR1 LGHDT, CDR2 YNNKEL (reference sequence). The CDR3 consists of 15 residues. The CDR3 nucleotides read TGTGCCAGCAGCCAACGACAGGGGTCCTCCTACGAGCAGTACTTC. Translated, it gives CASSQRQGSSYEQYF.

The chain joins TRBV18 to TRBJ1-4; 9 bases fit TRBD1. Germline CDR1 is KGHSH and CDR2 is LQKENI. V gave up 3 bases and J gave up 7 bases; unmatched junction bases: 6. The CDR3 loop spans 15 amino acids. This chain's CDR3 is CASSPTRDRAEKLFF. The CDR3 coding sequence is TGTGCCAGCTCACCGACGCGGGACAGGGCTGAAAAACTGTTTTTT.

V gene TRBV19 combines with J gene TRBJ2-2; D perhaps matches TRBD2 (6 bases). This CDR3 comprises 13 residues. V was clipped by 5 bases and J by 5 bases, with 9 bases between them. Per germline, CDR1 LNHDA and CDR2 SQIVND (reference sequence). CDR3 DNA sequence: TGTGCCAGTAGTCGAGGAGGGACCGGGGAGCTGTTTTTT. Protein product: CASSRGGTGELFF.

This chain uses TRBV7-9 with TRBJ2-5, with D perhaps TRBD2 (6 bases). CDR1 and CDR2 (germline): SEHNR, FQNEAQ (reference sequence). Between the trimmed V and J ends, which lost 5 bases and 5 bases, there was a span of 12 bases. This CDR3 has 13 residues. CDR3 sequence: CASSPRGPETQYF. The CDR3 DNA is TGTGCCAGCAGCCCGCGGGGCCCGGAGACCCAGTACTTC.

J is TRBJ2-6 and V is TRBV29-1; the D gene is possibly TRBD1 (6 bases). From germline, CDR1 is SQVTM and CDR2 ANQGSEA. The CDR3 length is 15 residues. The V end lost 5 bases, the J end lost 3 bases, and 14 bases lay between the germline ends. CDR3 sequence: CSVTTRGYGANVLTF. The CDR3 nucleotides are TGCAGCGTTACAACAAGGGGGTATGGGGCCAACGTCCTGACTTTC. Looking up the rest from reference TRBV29-1 and TRBJ2-6 gives the full variable domain: SAVISQKPSRDICQRGTSLTIQCQVDSQVTMMFWYRQQPGQSLTLIATANQGSEATYESGFVIDKFPISRPNLTFSTLTVSNMSPEDSSIYLCSVTTRGYGANVLTFGAGSRLTVL.